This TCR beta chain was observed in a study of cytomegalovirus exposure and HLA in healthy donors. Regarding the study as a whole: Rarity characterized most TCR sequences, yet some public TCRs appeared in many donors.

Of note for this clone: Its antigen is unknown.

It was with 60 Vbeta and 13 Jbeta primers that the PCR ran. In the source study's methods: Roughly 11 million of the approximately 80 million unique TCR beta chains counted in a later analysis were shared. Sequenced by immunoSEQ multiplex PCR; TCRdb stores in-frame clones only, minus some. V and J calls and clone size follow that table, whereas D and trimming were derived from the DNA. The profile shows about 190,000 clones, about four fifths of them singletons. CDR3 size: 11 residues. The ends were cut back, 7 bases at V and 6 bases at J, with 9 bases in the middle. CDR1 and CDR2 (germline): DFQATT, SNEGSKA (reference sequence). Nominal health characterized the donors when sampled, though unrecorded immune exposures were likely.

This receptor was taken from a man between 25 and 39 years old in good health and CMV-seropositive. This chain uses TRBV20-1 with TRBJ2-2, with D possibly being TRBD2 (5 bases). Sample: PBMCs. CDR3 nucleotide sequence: TGCAGTGTCAAGGGAGCCGGGGAGCTGTTTTTT. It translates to CSVKGAGELFF.